The 30 T cell receptor beta chains reported below all come from one sample, sequenced in a study of T cell responses to AZD1222 COVID-19 vaccine. Produced via immunoSEQ multiplex PCR; TCRdb's table is partial and in-frame only. The repertoire consists of tens of thousands of clones, with approximately 89% occurring once and the leading ten covering around 5%. The input for sequencing was peripheral blood, taken on day 0 of MenACWY control vaccination. The receptor source for this set is an adult in good health.

The gene calls are TRBV19 and TRBJ2-7; the D gene could be TRBD1 or TRBD2 (5 bases each). CDR3 size: 13 residues. V was pared by 4 bases and J by 0 bases, with 7 bases between. Germline assignment: CDR1 LNHDA and CDR2 SQIVND (reference sequence). DNA for the CDR3: TGTGCCAGTAGTAATGGGGGCTCCTACGAGCAGTACTTC. Translated: CASSNGGSYEQYF.

V gene TRBV28 combines with J gene TRBJ1-1; D gene unclear. The germline CDR1 and CDR2 sequences are MDHEN and SYDVKM. With 5 bases removed from V and 10 bases from J, the gap between germline ends came to 14 bases. The CDR3 is made up of 12 amino acids. This chain's CDR3 is CASSPDVWGAFF. In DNA, the CDR3 is TGTGCCAGCAGTCCTGACGTTTGGGGAGCTTTCTTT.

V usage is TRBV7-9 and J usage is TRBJ2-1; D is perhaps TRBD2 (6 bases). This CDR3 is built from 13 residues. Trimming stripped 7 bases from V and 13 bases from J, with 20 bases between. From germline, CDR1 is SEHNR and CDR2 FQNEAQ (reference sequence). The CDR3, as DNA: TGTGCCAGCACCCTAGGGACTTCTGTCGGCCAGTTCTTC. Encoded protein: CASTLGTSVGQFF.

V gene TRBV15 combines with J gene TRBJ1-3; no firm D call. The V end lost 0 bases, the J end lost 0 bases, and 9 bases lay between the germline ends. This CDR3 has 16 residues. Germline CDR1 LNHNV, CDR2 YYDKDF (reference sequence). CDR3 coding DNA: TGTGCCACCAGCAGAGATCGTGGTTTCTCTGGAAACACCATATATTTT. Its protein is CATSRDRGFSGNTIYF.

J is TRBJ2-1 and V is TRBV19, with D unresolved. Per germline, CDR1 LNHDA and CDR2 SQIVND (reference sequence). The ends were cut back, 5 bases at V and 1 base at J, with 18 bases in the middle. The CDR3 is made up of 17 amino acids. The CDR3 reads CASSQLEAGASYNEQFF. The CDR3, as DNA: TGTGCCAGTAGTCAGTTAGAGGCTGGAGCGTCCTACAATGAGCAGTTCTTC.

This clone turned up a few times. This chain connects TRBV2 to TRBJ2-7, with 11 bases lining up with TRBD1. This CDR3 is built from 16 residues. Germline CDR1 and CDR2: SNHLY and FYNNEI. J was trimmed by 6 bases and V by 0 bases; bases with no gene match: 7. The CDR3 is CASSEASSGTGGEQYF. CDR3 bases: TGTGCCAGCAGTGAAGCATCGAGCGGGACAGGGGGCGAGCAGTACTTC.

The chain uses TRBV6-5 and TRBJ2-7, with D possibly being TRBD1 (6 bases). Per germline, CDR1 MNHEY and CDR2 SVGAGI. This CDR3 region has 12 residues. With 5 bases removed from V and 13 bases from J, the gap between germline ends came to 18 bases. The CDR3 loop reads CASSPPGQGKYF. In DNA, the CDR3 is TGTGCCAGCAGTCCCCCTGGGCAGGGGAAATACTTC.

The chain has TRBV18 and TRBJ1-2; D is uncertain. The CDR3 loop spans 13 amino acids. The V gene's germline CDR1 is KGHSH and CDR2 LQKENI. The V and J ends lost 5 bases and 7 bases respectively, with 14 bases between them. For the CDR3, the DNA is TGTGCCAGCTCATCCGGGAGAACTGTTGGCTACACCTTC. It is translated as CASSSGRTVGYTF.

The J gene is TRBJ2-3, the V gene TRBV24-1, with TRBD2 matching 7 bases. Looked up from germline, CDR1 is KGHDR and CDR2 is SFDVKD. The CDR3 length is 15 residues. V trimming: 9 bases; J trimming: 0 bases; junction bases outside the gene matches: 8. DNA for the CDR3: TGTGCCACCTCGGGAGGCGGGGGTAGCACAGATACGCAGTATTTT. Amino acid sequence: CATSGGGGSTDTQYF.

The J gene is TRBJ2-7, the V gene TRBV19; 10 bases map to TRBD1. Germline lookup yields CDR1 LNHDA and CDR2 SQIVND (reference sequence). V was clipped by 7 bases and J by 6 bases; unmatched bases: 6. CDR3 length equals 13 residues. The CDR3 spells CASTGQGVREQYF. The CDR3 DNA reads as TGTGCCAGTACCGGACAGGGGGTCCGCGAGCAGTACTTC.

CDR3 amino acids: CASSFASQETQYF. The CDR3 nucleotides read TGTGCCAGCAGCTTCGCGAGCCAAGAGACCCAGTACTTC. V is TRBV5-4 and J is TRBJ2-5; D is uncertain. Germline V lookup: CDR1 SGHNT, CDR2 YYREEE (reference sequence). The CDR3 extends over 13 amino acids. The V gene lost 2 bases and the J gene lost 1 base, with 6 bases spanning the gap.

V and J are TRBV6-5 and TRBJ2-7, with a tentative D call TRBD2 (5 bases). V was trimmed by 2 bases and J by 2 bases, leaving 7 bases between them. This CDR3 spans 13 amino acids. Germline CDR1 and CDR2: MNHEY and SVGAGI. CDR3 DNA: TGTGCCAGCAGTTACGCCGGGACCTACGAGCAGTACTTC. Protein: CASSYAGTYEQYF.

CDR3 in amino acids: CASSLGLGEKLFF. The CDR3 nucleotides are TGTGCCAGCAGCCTCGGGCTGGGCGAAAAACTGTTTTTT. This rearrangement joins TRBV11-1 to TRBJ1-4; D is ambiguous. Deletions cut 5 bases from V and 8 bases from J, with 12 bases between. The CDR3 extends over 13 amino acids. Germline CDR1 is SGHAT and CDR2 is FQDESV (reference sequence).

The chain carries TRBV5-1 and TRBJ2-6; possible D gene TRBD2, 5 bases. Germline CDR1 and CDR2: SGHRS and YFSETQ. The V end was cut by 4 bases, the J end by 2 bases, with 10 bases between. This CDR3 spans 15 amino acids. CDR3 in amino acids: CASSTTGTGANVLTF. The CDR3 nucleotides are TGCGCCAGCAGCACGACGGGGACTGGGGCCAACGTCCTGACTTTC.

This clone occurred once. The rearrangement joins TRBV11-2 to TRBJ2-3, with D possibly being TRBD1 (6 bases). Looked up from germline, CDR1 is SGHAT and CDR2 is FQNNGV. This CDR3 is 18 amino acids long. The V end lost 7 bases, the J end lost 2 bases, and 25 bases lay between the germline ends. Here the CDR3 reads CASTLGRGTRYLTDTQYF. DNA for the CDR3: TGTGCCAGCACCCTGGGAAGGGGGACCCGGTACCTCACAGATACGCAGTATTTT.

The V gene is TRBV6-1, the J gene TRBJ2-1; TRBD2 matches at 12 bases. V lost 0 bases to trimming and J lost 8 bases; unmatched junction nucleotides: 8. This CDR3 is built from 17 residues. From germline, CDR1 is MNHNS and CDR2 SASEGT. CDR3 bases: TGTGCCAGCAGTGAAGCGCGTCCTAGCGGGAGGGAAGATGAGCAGTTCTTC. It translates to CASSEARPSGREDEQFF.

The CDR3 is CASSRSLVESYNEQFF. In DNA form, the CDR3 reads TGTGCCAGCAGCCGCTCCCTGGTGGAGTCCTACAATGAGCAGTTCTTC. The chain recombines TRBV7-9 with TRBJ2-1; D is unclear. CDR1 is SEHNR and CDR2 is FQNEAQ in the germline V gene (reference sequence). The V gene lost 5 bases and the J gene lost 1 base, with 15 bases spanning the gap. The CDR3 consists of 16 residues.

The CDR3 DNA sequence: TGCGCCAGCAGCTTGGATCTCCGCACTGAAGCTTTCTTT. Translating gives CASSLDLRTEAFF. This sequence joins TRBV5-1 and TRBJ1-1, with D uncertain. Germline V gene lookup returns CDR1 SGHRS and CDR2 YFSETQ. The germline V and J ends were trimmed by 0 bases and 4 bases, with 7 bases remaining between them. The CDR3 is 13 amino acids.

The chain carries TRBV10-1 and TRBJ1-1; maybe TRBD1 (6 bases). Trimming took 5 bases from V and 0 from J, leaving 13 bases between them. The CDR3 has 15 amino acids. The V gene's germline CDR1 is WNHNN and CDR2 SYGVQD (reference sequence). The CDR3 DNA follows: TGCGCCAGCAGTCGGACAGCGAAAATGAACACTGAAGCTTTCTTT. Amino acid sequence: CASSRTAKMNTEAFF.

This clone is categorized as medium-sized. Other DNA variants within this sample encode the same CDR3. The V and J genes are TRBV5-1 and TRBJ1-6, with TRBD1 as a possible D gene (5 bases). Trimming removed 0 bases at V and 7 bases at J, with 11 bases between. The CDR3 spans 15 residues. From germline, CDR1 is SGHRS and CDR2 YFSETQ. The CDR3 region has the DNA TGCGCCAGCAGCTTGGCCGCAGGGTTAAATTCACCCCTCCACTTT. It translates to CASSLAAGLNSPLHF.

CDR3 nucleotides: TGTGCCAGCAGCCAATTTAGCGGGAGGGCCGTAGAGACCCAGTACTTC. It codes for CASSQFSGRAVETQYF. The rearrangement joins TRBV4-2 to TRBJ2-5, with 11 bases lining up with TRBD2. J lost 4 bases, V lost 2 bases, and 6 bases had no gene match. The length of the CDR3 is 16 residues. The germline V gene encodes CDR1 LGHNA and CDR2 YNFKEQ.

The chain's CDR3 is CASSLGQGALDGYTF. DNA for the CDR3: TGCGCCAGCAGCTTGGGGCAGGGGGCATTAGATGGCTACACCTTC. V gene TRBV5-1 combines with J gene TRBJ1-2; TRBD1 aligns across 8 bases. CDR3 size: 15 residues. Germline-derived CDR1 and CDR2 are SGHRS and YFSETQ. The V and J ends lost 0 bases and 6 bases, in that order; junction bases with no gene match: 7.

The J gene is TRBJ2-5, the V gene TRBV13; D is unresolved. CDR3 length: 14 residues. Trimming stripped 2 bases from V and 0 bases from J, with 7 bases between. Germline-derived CDR1 and CDR2 are PRHDT and FYEKMQ (reference sequence). The CDR3 region has the DNA TGTGCCAGCAGCTTATCCAGTTACCAAGAGACCCAGTACTTC. Protein sequence: CASSLSSYQETQYF.

This chain connects TRBV4-1 to TRBJ2-7; maybe TRBD2 (5 bases). The V gene lost 0 bases and the J gene lost 0 bases, with 12 bases spanning the gap. Germline V CDR1 and CDR2: MGHRA, YSYEKL. CDR3 length: 16 amino acids. The CDR3, as DNA: TGCGCCAGCAGCCAAGATTTGGCAGACTACTCCTACGAGCAGTACTTC. Protein: CASSQDLADYSYEQYF.

V usage is TRBV11-3 and J usage is TRBJ2-7; 15 bases map to TRBD2. Germline V CDR1 and CDR2: SGHNT, YENEEA. V lost 5 bases to trimming and J lost 0 bases; unmatched junction nucleotides: 11. There are 19 residues in the CDR3. The CDR3 region is CASSPLSWTSGRASYEQYF. The CDR3 DNA reads TGTGCCAGCAGCCCCCTATCCTGGACTAGCGGGAGGGCCTCCTACGAGCAGTACTTC.

CDR3 sequence reads: CASSRSGGAYNEQFF. CDR3 nucleotide sequence: TGTGCCAGCAGCCGTAGCGGGGGGGCCTACAATGAGCAGTTCTTC. The chain carries TRBV11-3 and TRBJ2-1; 11 nucleotides agree with TRBD2. This CDR3 spans 15 amino acids. Unmatched junction bases numbered 2, after V lost 5 bases and J lost 2 bases. Germline V gene sequence: CDR1 SGHNT, CDR2 YENEEA.

CDR3 in amino acids: CASSEGGTGTSTDTQYF. CDR3 coding DNA: TGTGCCAGCAGTGAAGGAGGGACAGGAACTAGCACAGATACGCAGTATTTT. The J gene is TRBJ2-3, the V gene TRBV2; 8 bases map to TRBD1. J lost 0 bases, V lost 1 base, and 6 bases had no gene match. The germline gives CDR1 SNHLY, CDR2 FYNNEI. The CDR3 is made up of 17 amino acids.

The chain employs TRBV3-1 (or the pseudogene TRBV3-2) and TRBJ2-1; 14 positions agree with TRBD2. The CDR3 is made up of 15 amino acids. The trim removed 4 bases at V and 7 bases at J, leaving 3 bases unmatched. Germline CDR1 and CDR2: LGHDT and YNNKEL (reference sequence). The CDR3 coding sequence is TGTGCCAGCAGCCGCGGGACTAGCGGGAGTAATGAGCAGTTCTTC. This encodes CASSRGTSGSNEQFF.

V gene TRBV12-3 or TRBV12-4 combines with J gene TRBJ1-4, with unresolved D. There are 12 residues in the CDR3. The V gene lost 6 bases and the J gene lost 7 bases, with 9 bases spanning the gap. Here the CDR3 reads CASSLITEKLFF. The CDR3 DNA reads as TGTGCCAGCAGCCTCATTACTGAAAAACTGTTTTTT.

The chain links TRBV10-1 to TRBJ1-1, with a tentative D call TRBD1 (6 bases). The CDR3 length is 14 residues. Trimming shortened V by 6 bases and J by 0 bases, and 11 bases separated the two germline ends. Germline V gives CDR1 WNHNN, CDR2 SYGVQD (reference sequence). CDR3 nucleotide sequence: TGCGCCAGCAGAATGACAGGATTGAACACTGAAGCTTTCTTT. Amino acid sequence: CASRMTGLNTEAFF.